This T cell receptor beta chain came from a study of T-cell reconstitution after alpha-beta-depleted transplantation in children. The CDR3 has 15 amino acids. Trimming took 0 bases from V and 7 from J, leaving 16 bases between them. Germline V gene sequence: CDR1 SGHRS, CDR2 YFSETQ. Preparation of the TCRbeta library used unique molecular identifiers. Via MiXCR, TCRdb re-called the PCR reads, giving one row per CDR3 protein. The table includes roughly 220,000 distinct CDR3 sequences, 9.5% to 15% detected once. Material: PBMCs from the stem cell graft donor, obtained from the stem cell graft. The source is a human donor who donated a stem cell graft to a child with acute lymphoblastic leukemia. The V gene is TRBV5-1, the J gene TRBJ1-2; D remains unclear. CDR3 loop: CASSLDPNTLGGYTF. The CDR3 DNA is TGCGCCAGCAGCTTGGATCCTAACACCCTTGGTGGCTACACCTTC.